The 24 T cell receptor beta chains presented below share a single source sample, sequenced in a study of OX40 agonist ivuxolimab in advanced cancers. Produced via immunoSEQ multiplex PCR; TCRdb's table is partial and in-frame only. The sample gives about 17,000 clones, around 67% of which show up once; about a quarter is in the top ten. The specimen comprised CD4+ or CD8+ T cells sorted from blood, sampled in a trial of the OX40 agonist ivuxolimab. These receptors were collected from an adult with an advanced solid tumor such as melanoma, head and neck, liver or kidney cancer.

The CDR3 nucleotides read TGCGCCAGCAGCCCCGCTAGCGGGAGCGGCACAGATACGCAGTATTTT. It specifies CASSPASGSGTDTQYF. This rearrangement joins TRBV5-1 to TRBJ2-3; TRBD2 matches at 10 bases. V shed 4 bases, J shed 1 base, and the junction held 6 bases outside the gene matches. This CDR3 has 16 residues. Germline CDR1 is SGHRS and CDR2 is YFSETQ.

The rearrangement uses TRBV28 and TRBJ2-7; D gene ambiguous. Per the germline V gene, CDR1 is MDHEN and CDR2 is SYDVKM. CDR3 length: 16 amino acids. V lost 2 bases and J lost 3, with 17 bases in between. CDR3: CASSLNRPPARYEQYF. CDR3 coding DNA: TGTGCCAGCAGTTTAAATCGACCCCCTGCCCGCTACGAGCAGTACTTC.

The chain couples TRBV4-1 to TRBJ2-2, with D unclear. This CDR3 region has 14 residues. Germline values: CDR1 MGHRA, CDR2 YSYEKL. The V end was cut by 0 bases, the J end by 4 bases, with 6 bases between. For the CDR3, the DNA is TGCGCCAGCAGCCAAGAACGATTCACCGGGGAGCTGTTTTTT. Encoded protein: CASSQERFTGELFF.

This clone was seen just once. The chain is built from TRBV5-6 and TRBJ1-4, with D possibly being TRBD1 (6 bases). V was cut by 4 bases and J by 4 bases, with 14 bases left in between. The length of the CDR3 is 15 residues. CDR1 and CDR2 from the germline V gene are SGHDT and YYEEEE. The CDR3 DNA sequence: TGTGCCAGCAGCGCAGAGACAGGAATTAATGAAAAACTGTTTTTT. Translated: CASSAETGINEKLFF.

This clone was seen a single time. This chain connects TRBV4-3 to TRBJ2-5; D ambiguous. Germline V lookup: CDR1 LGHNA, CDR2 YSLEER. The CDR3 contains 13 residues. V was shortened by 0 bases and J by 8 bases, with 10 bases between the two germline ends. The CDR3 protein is CASSQEGGRTQYF. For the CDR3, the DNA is TGCGCCAGCAGCCAAGAGGGTGGTAGAACCCAGTACTTC.

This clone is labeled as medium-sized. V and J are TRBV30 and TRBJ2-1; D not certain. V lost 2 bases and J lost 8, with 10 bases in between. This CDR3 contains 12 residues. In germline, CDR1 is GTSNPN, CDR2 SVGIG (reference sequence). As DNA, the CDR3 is TGTGCCTGGAGTCCGACATCGTATGAGCAGTTCTTC. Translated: CAWSPTSYEQFF.

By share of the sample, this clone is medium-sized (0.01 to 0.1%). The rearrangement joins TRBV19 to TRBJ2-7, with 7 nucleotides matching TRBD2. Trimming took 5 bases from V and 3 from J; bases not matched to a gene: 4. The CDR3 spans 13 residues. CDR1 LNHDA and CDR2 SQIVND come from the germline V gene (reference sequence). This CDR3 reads CASSPSGGYEQYF. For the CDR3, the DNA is TGTGCCAGTAGTCCTAGCGGAGGCTACGAGCAGTACTTC. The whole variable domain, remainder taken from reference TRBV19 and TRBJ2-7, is DGGITQSPKYLFRKEGQNVTLSCEQNLNHDAMYWYRQDPGQGLRLIYYSQIVNDFQKGDIAEGYSVSREKKESFPLTVTSAQKNPTAFYLCASSPSGGYEQYFGPGTRLTVT.

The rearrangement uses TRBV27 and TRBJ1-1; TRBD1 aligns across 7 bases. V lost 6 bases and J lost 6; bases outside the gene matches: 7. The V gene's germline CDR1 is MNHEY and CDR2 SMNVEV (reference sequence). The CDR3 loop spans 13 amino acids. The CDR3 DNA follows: TGTGCCAGCAGACCGACAGGGTATCCTGAAGCTTTCTTT. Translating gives CASRPTGYPEAFF.

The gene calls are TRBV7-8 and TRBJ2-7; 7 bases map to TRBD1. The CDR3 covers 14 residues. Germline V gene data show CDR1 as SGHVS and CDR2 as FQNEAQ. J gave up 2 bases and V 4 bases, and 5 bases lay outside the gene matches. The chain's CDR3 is CASSSQGEAYEQYF. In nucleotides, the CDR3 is TGTGCCAGCAGCTCCCAGGGGGAAGCCTACGAGCAGTACTTC.

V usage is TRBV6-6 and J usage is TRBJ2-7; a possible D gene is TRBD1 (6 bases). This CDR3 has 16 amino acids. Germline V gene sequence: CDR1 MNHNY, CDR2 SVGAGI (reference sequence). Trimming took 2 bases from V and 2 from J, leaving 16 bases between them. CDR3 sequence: CASSYTNREMTYEQYF. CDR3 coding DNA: TGTGCCAGCAGTTACACGAACAGGGAAATGACCTACGAGCAGTACTTC.

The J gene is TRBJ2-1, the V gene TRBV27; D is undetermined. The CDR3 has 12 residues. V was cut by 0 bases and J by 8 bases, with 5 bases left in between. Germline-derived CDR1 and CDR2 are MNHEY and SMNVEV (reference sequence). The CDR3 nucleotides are TGTGCCAGCAGTTTATCTGACGATGAGCAGTTCTTC. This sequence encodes CASSLSDDEQFF.

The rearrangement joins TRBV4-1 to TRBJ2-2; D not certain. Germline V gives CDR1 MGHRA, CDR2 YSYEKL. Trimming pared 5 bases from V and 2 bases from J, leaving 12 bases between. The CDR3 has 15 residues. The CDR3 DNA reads TGCGCCAGCAGCGCTGATCGGTCCAACACCGGGGAGCTGTTTTTT. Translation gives CASSADRSNTGELFF.

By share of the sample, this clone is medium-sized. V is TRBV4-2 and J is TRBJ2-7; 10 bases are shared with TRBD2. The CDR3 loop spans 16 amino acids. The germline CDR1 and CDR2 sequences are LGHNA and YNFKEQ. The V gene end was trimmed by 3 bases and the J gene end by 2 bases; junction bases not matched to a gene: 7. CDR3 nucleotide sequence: TGTGCCAGCAGCCATCCTAGCGGGAGCTTTCCCTACGAGCAGTACTTC. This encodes CASSHPSGSFPYEQYF.

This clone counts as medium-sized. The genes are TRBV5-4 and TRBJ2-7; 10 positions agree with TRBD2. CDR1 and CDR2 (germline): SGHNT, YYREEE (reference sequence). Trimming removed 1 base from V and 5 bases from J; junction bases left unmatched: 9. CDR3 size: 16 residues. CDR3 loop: CASSLLPSGSINEQYF. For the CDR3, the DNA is TGTGCCAGCAGCTTGCTCCCTAGCGGGAGTATCAACGAGCAGTACTTC.

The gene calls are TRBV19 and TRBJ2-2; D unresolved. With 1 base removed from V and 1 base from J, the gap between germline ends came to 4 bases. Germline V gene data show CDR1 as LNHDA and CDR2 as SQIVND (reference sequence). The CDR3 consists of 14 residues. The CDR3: CASSIVQNTGELFF. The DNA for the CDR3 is TGTGCCAGTAGTATAGTCCAGAACACCGGGGAGCTGTTTTTT.

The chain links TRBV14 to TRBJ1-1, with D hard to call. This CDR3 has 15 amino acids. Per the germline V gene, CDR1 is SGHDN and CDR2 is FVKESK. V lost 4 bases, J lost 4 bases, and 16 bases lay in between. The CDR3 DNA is TGTGCCAGCAGCCCCCTCCGGGGTGGGAGCACTGAAGCTTTCTTT. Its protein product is CASSPLRGGSTEAFF. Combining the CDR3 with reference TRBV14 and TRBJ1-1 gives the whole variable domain EAGVTQFPSHSVIEKGQTVTLRCDPISGHDNLYWYRRVMGKEIKFLLHFVKESKQDESGMPNNRFLAERTGGTYSTLKVQPAELEDSGVYFCASSPLRGGSTEAFFGQGTRLTVV.

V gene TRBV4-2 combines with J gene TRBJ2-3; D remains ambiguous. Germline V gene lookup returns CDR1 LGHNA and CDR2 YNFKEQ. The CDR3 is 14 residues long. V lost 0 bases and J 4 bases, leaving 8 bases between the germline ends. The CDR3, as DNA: TGTGCCAGCAGCCAAGAGGGTGCGTCAGATACGCAGTATTTT. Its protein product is CASSQEGASDTQYF.

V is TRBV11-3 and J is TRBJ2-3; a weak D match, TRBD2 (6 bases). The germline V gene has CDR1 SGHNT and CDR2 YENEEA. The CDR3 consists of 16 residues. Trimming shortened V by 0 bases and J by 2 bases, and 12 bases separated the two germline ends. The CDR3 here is CASSLDRGLHTDTQYF. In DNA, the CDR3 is TGTGCCAGCAGCTTAGACCGGGGACTTCACACAGATACGCAGTATTTT.

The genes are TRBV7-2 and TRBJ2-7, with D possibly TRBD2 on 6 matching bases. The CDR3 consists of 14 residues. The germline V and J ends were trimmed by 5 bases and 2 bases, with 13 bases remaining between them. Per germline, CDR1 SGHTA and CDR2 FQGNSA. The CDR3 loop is CASSPLQRAYEQYF. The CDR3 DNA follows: TGTGCCAGCAGCCCCCTACAGCGGGCCTACGAGCAGTACTTC. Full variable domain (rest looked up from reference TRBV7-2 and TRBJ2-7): GAGVSQSPSNKVTEKGKDVELRCDPISGHTALYWYRQSLGQGLEFLIYFQGNSAPDKSGLPSDRFSAERTGGSVSTLTIQRTQQEDSAVYLCASSPLQRAYEQYFGPGTRLTVT.

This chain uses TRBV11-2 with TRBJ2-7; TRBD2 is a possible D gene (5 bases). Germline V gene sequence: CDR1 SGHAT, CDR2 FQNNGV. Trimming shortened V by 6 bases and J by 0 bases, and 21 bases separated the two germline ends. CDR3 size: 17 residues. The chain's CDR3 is CASSLPGGSSHSYEQYF. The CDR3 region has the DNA TGTGCCAGCAGTCTACCGGGCGGGTCTTCCCACTCCTACGAGCAGTACTTC.

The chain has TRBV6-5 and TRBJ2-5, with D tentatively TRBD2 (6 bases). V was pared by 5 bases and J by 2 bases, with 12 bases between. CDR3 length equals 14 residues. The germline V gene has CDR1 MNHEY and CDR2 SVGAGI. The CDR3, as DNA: TGTGCCAGCAGTGCTCGGGAGTCGCAAGAGACCCAGTACTTC. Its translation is CASSARESQETQYF.

The CDR3 sequence: CASSLDPGAGNTIYF. The CDR3 DNA is TGTGCCAGCAGCTTAGATCCTGGTGCTGGAAACACCATATATTTT. The chain employs TRBV7-2 and TRBJ1-3; D call uncertain. Trimming stripped 1 base from V and 2 bases from J, with 9 bases between. The length of the CDR3 is 15 residues. Germline V lookup: CDR1 SGHTA, CDR2 FQGNSA.

CDR3 region: CASSAGTLGEQYF. In nucleotides, the CDR3 is TGTGCCAGCAGCGCCGGGACCCTCGGCGAGCAGTACTTC. The chain employs TRBV7-2 and TRBJ2-7, with D possibly called TRBD1 or TRBD2 (5 bases each). The CDR3 covers 13 residues. Germline V lookup: CDR1 SGHTA, CDR2 FQGNSA. V shed 5 bases and J shed 6 bases, with 14 bases lying between them. The whole variable domain, remainder taken from reference TRBV7-2 and TRBJ2-7, is GAGVSQSPSNKVTEKGKDVELRCDPISGHTALYWYRQSLGQGLEFLIYFQGNSAPDKSGLPSDRFSAERTGGSVSTLTIQRTQQEDSAVYLCASSAGTLGEQYFGPGTRLTVT.

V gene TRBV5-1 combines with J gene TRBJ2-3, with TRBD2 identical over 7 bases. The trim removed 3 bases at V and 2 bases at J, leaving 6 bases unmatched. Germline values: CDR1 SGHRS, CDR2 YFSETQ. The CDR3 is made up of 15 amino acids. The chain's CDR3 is CASSSLADDTDTQYF. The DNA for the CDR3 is TGCGCCAGCAGCTCCCTAGCGGACGACACAGATACGCAGTATTTT. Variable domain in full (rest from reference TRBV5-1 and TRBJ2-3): KAGVTQTPRYLIKTRGQQVTLSCSPISGHRSVSWYQQTPGQGLQFLFEYFSETQRNKGNFPGRFSGRQFSNSRSEMNVSTLELGDSALYLCASSSLADDTDTQYFGPGTRLTVL.